Below are 30 T cell receptor beta chains sequenced from a single sample in a study of blood T cells in healthy people across ages. Primed by a sample-barcoded 5' primer and a J-beta primer mix, a second PCR proceeded for 7 to 11 cycles. One entry per CDR3 protein, called by TCRdb with MiXCR from the 5' RACE reads. The sample yields about 1.1 million distinct CDR3 sequences, about two fifths seen once. Sequencing was carried out using blood. All receptors derive from a man in his late teens or twenties in good health.

Comments on this clonotype: Compared with germline, one end of the junction differs, possibly owing to a read error. The V gene is TRBV18, the J gene TRBJ2-7, with 9 bases matching TRBD1. CDR1 KGHSH and CDR2 LQKENI come from the germline V gene. This CDR3 contains 16 residues. CDR3 in amino acids: CANSPLTADRGYEQYF. The CDR3, as DNA: TGTGCCAACTCACCACTAACCGCGGACAGGGGCTACGAGCAGTACTTC. The full variable domain, completed using reference TRBV18 and TRBJ2-7, is NAGVMQNPRHLVRRRGQEARLRCSPMKGHSHVYWYRQLPEEGLKFMVYLQKENIIDESGMPKERFSAEFPKEGPSILRIQQVVRGDSAAYFCANSPLTADRGYEQYFGPGTRLTVT.

This chain connects TRBV6-2 or TRBV6-3 to TRBJ2-1; either TRBD1 or TRBD2 may supply D (6 bases each). With the DNA end fitting TRBJ2-7 better, the J assignment may be wrong. There are 16 residues in the CDR3. Germline loops: CDR1 MNHEY, CDR2 SVGEGT. The CDR3 DNA follows: TGTGCCAGCCGGGACTTACAGGGAACGGTGGACAATGAGCAGTACTTC. Protein: CASRDLQGTVDNEQYF.

The chain links TRBV4-1 to TRBJ2-1, with D uncertain. The V gene's germline CDR1 is MGHRA and CDR2 YSYEKL. V lost 3 bases, J lost 0 bases, and 15 bases lay in between. CDR3 length: 17 residues. CDR3 in DNA: TGCGCCAGCAGCCACCCTCCCCGGCAGAGCTCCTACAATGAGCAGTTCTTC. It translates to CASSHPPRQSSYNEQFF.

About this clonotype itself: Germline and junction disagree at one end, which may indicate a read error. The chain is built from TRBV10-3 and TRBJ1-6; 10 bases are a match to TRBD1. CDR3 length equals 16 residues. Germline lookup yields CDR1 ENHRY and CDR2 SYGVKD. CDR3 DNA: TGCGCCATCAGTGAGGGAGGGGACAGGGGTGATTCACCCCTCCACTTT. Amino acid sequence: CAISEGGDRGDSPLHF.

V usage is TRBV11-2 and J usage is TRBJ1-6, with D unresolved. Trimming shortened V by 3 bases and J by 11 bases, and 11 bases separated the two germline ends. The CDR3 consists of 13 residues. Germline CDR1 SGHAT, CDR2 FQNNGV. CDR3 region: CASSLRSSAPLHF. In DNA form, the CDR3 reads TGTGCCAGCAGCTTGAGATCCAGTGCACCCCTCCACTTT. The whole variable domain, remainder taken from reference TRBV11-2 and TRBJ1-6, is EAGVAQSPRYKIIEKRQSVAFWCNPISGHATLYWYQQILGQGPKLLIQFQNNGVVDDSQLPKDRFSAERLKGVDSTLKIQPAKLEDSAVYLCASSLRSSAPLHFGNGTRLTVT.

The rearrangement uses TRBV4-3 and TRBJ1-1; D unclear. The CDR3 is made up of 17 amino acids. V lost 2 bases and J lost 1, with 17 bases in between. Germline-derived CDR1 and CDR2 are LGHNA and YSLEER. The CDR3 sequence: CASSQFAQQFQNTEAFF. In nucleotides, the CDR3 is TGCGCCAGCAGCCAATTCGCACAGCAGTTCCAGAACACTGAAGCTTTCTTT.

This clonotype was seen only a few times. The chain recombines TRBV2 with TRBJ2-3; the D gene is possibly TRBD2 (6 bases). This CDR3 contains 14 residues. V shed 5 bases and J shed 5 bases, with 14 bases lying between them. Germline V gives CDR1 SNHLY, CDR2 FYNNEI. The CDR3 DNA reads as TGTGCCAGCAGTAAACTTAAAGCGGGAGATACGCAGTATTTT. Its protein is CASSKLKAGDTQYF.

This clonotype was recorded a few times. The chain recombines TRBV4-3 with TRBJ2-1; 8 bases line up with TRBD2. The CDR3 is 15 amino acids. V shed 2 bases and J 8 bases; nucleotides not matched to a gene: 8. Per the germline V gene, CDR1 is LGHNA and CDR2 is YSLEER. The CDR3 loop reads CASSQWSGGRDEQFF. For the CDR3, the DNA is TGCGCCAGCAGCCAATGGAGCGGGGGCCGGGATGAGCAGTTCTTC.

V and J are TRBV21-1 and TRBJ1-2; the table calls TRBD1, which could not be checked here. TRBV21-1 is annotated as a pseudogene. CDR3 length: 16 amino acids. Here the CDR3 reads CASSERHGGLYYGYTF. The CDR3 DNA reads TGTGCCAGCAGCGAGCGGCATGGGGGTCTTTACTATGGCTACACCTTC.

This clonotype appeared a few times. The rearrangement joins TRBV20-1 to TRBJ1-5; a weak D match, TRBD1 (6 bases). This CDR3 contains 13 residues. CDR1 DFQATT and CDR2 SNEGSKA come from the germline V gene (reference sequence). With 6 bases removed from V and 5 bases from J, the gap between germline ends came to 14 bases. The CDR3 sequence: CSADTGFDQPQHF. The CDR3, as DNA: TGCAGTGCCGATACAGGGTTCGATCAGCCCCAGCATTTT.

Only one count was recorded for this clonotype. The V gene is TRBV12-3 or TRBV12-4, the J gene TRBJ2-7, with 7 positions matching TRBD2. CDR3 length: 17 residues. The trim removed 5 bases at V and 1 base at J, leaving 14 bases unmatched. CDR3 coding DNA: TGTGCCAGCAGTCTAACCTCCCGGGGGAGGGTTTCCTACGAGCAGTACTTC. Protein product: CASSLTSRGRVSYEQYF.

The V gene is TRBV7-2, the J gene TRBJ2-4; 10 bases fit TRBD1. The length of the CDR3 is 16 residues. Germline CDR1 is SGHTA and CDR2 is FQGNSA. V gave up 2 bases and J gave up 8 bases; unmatched junction bases: 9. Written as DNA, the CDR3 is TGTGCCAGCAGCTTAAAGGGATCGGGACAGGGGCACATTCAGTACTTC. It yields the protein CASSLKGSGQGHIQYF.

There are a few counts of this clonotype. V gene TRBV7-9 combines with J gene TRBJ2-3; D not certain. Per germline, CDR1 SEHNR and CDR2 FQNEAQ (reference sequence). This CDR3 region has 14 residues. Trimming took 3 bases from V and 4 from J, leaving 11 bases between them. The CDR3 DNA reads as TGTGCCAGCAGCTTTTCCCCCTATGCAGATACGCAGTATTTT. It specifies CASSFSPYADTQYF.

V gene TRBV10-3 combines with J gene TRBJ2-3; D gene uncertain. This CDR3 spans 17 amino acids. Trimming cost V 3 bases and J 0 bases, with 16 bases left between them. CDR1 is ENHRY and CDR2 is SYGVKD in the germline V gene. The CDR3 DNA reads TGTGCCATCAGTGAAGCTAAACTGAGCTCTAGCACAGATACGCAGTATTTT. It codes for CAISEAKLSSSTDTQYF.

This chain links TRBV5-1 with TRBJ2-1, with 9 bases identical to TRBD1. Germline V lookup: CDR1 SGHRS, CDR2 YFSETQ. V was pared by 2 bases and J by 10 bases, with 7 bases of the junction left unmatched. The CDR3 has 14 amino acids. The CDR3 region is CASSFDRGIYEQFF. CDR3 coding DNA: TGCGCCAGCAGCTTCGACAGGGGGATCTACGAGCAGTTCTTC.

With respect to this clonotype: The junction does not match germline at one end; this may be a read error. The chain uses TRBV4-3 and TRBJ1-1; D is unclear. This CDR3 comprises 13 residues. Germline-derived CDR1 and CDR2 are LGHNA and YSLEER. The CDR3 DNA reads as TGCGCCGGCAGCCCCCAGACCGGCACTGAAGCTTTCTTT. It encodes CAGSPQTGTEAFF.

The V gene is TRBV27, the J gene TRBJ1-4; D perhaps matches TRBD1 (5 bases). This CDR3 spans 13 amino acids. With 8 bases removed from V and 8 bases from J, the gap between germline ends came to 15 bases. Germline V gives CDR1 MNHEY, CDR2 SMNVEV (reference sequence). For the CDR3, the DNA is TGTGCCAGCGCCCGGGGGTTTGGCGAAAAACTGTTTTTT. This translates into CASARGFGEKLFF. Full variable domain (rest looked up from reference TRBV27 and TRBJ1-4): EAQVTQNPRYLITVTGKKLTVTCSQNMNHEYMSWYRQDPGLGLRQIYYSMNVEVTDKGDVPEGYKVSRKEKRNFPLILESPSPNQTSLYFCASARGFGEKLFFGSGTQLSVL.

This clonotype was observed a handful of times. The chain employs TRBV20-1 and TRBJ2-4, with a weak D call TRBD2 (5 bases). Trimming removed 7 bases from V and 3 bases from J, with 10 bases in between. Per germline, CDR1 DFQATT and CDR2 SNEGSKA (reference sequence). CDR3 length: 12 residues. CDR3 sequence: CSVRGIKNIQYF. The CDR3 DNA follows: TGCAGTGTCCGAGGGATCAAAAACATTCAGTACTTC.

This clonotype was observed a single time. V and J are TRBV27 and TRBJ1-1; a possible D gene is TRBD1 (5 bases). The CDR3 runs to 13 residues. V gave up 7 bases and J gave up 0 bases, with 9 bases separating them. Germline CDR1 MNHEY, CDR2 SMNVEV (reference sequence). The CDR3 DNA reads TGTGCCAGCACAAAGGGGTTGAACACTGAAGCTTTCTTT. It codes for CASTKGLNTEAFF.

This clonotype occurred once. The chain is built from TRBV4-2 and TRBJ2-3; a weak D match, TRBD2 (5 bases). Trimming left V 3 bases short and J 2 bases short, with 12 bases between. CDR3 length equals 15 residues. CDR1 is LGHNA and CDR2 is YNFKEQ in the germline V gene. The CDR3 reads CASSQTPGDTDTQYF. The DNA of the CDR3 is TGTGCCAGCAGCCAGACGCCCGGGGACACAGATACGCAGTATTTT.

Worth noting for this clonotype: A much larger clone differs from this one at a single base, so this may be a read error. The chain employs TRBV9 and TRBJ1-2, with D possibly being TRBD1 (6 bases). Germline V gives CDR1 SGDLS, CDR2 YYNGEE. The CDR3 length is 15 residues. V was trimmed by 2 bases and J by 4 bases, leaving 15 bases between them. The CDR3 DNA sequence: TGTGCCAGCAGCGTCCGGGACAACCGGAGCTATGGCTACACCTTC. Its protein is CASSVRDNRSYGYTF.

The sample holds a few counts of this clonotype. This chain uses TRBV20-1 with TRBJ2-4; possible D gene TRBD1, 5 bases. CDR3 size: 14 residues. Germline assignment: CDR1 DFQATT and CDR2 SNEGSKA (reference sequence). V was cut by 7 bases and J by 0 bases, with 13 bases left in between. CDR3 protein: CSVTGFLAKNIQYF. The DNA for the CDR3 is TGCAGTGTCACAGGTTTTCTAGCCAAAAACATTCAGTACTTC.

The rearrangement links TRBV3-1 to TRBJ2-5; perhaps TRBD1 as D (5 bases). V was cut by 0 bases and J by 1 base, with 9 bases left in between. This CDR3 spans 15 amino acids. Germline assignment: CDR1 LGHDT and CDR2 YNNKEL (reference sequence). In DNA form, the CDR3 reads TGTGCCAGCAGCCAAGATCAGGGATCCCAAGAGACCCAGTACTTC. Amino acid sequence: CASSQDQGSQETQYF.

This clonotype showed up many times. The genes are TRBV20-1 and TRBJ2-1, with 7 bases aligning to TRBD2. Per germline, CDR1 DFQATT and CDR2 SNEGSKA (reference sequence). With V trimmed by 1 base and J by 2 bases, 5 bases remained unmatched. The CDR3 length is 15 residues. The CDR3, as DNA: TGCAGTGCTAGAGCTCCCGGACTAGCCTACAATGAGCAGTTCTTC. It translates to CSARAPGLAYNEQFF.

The rearrangement links TRBV5-4 to TRBJ2-3; TRBD2 aligns across 8 bases. CDR3 length: 16 amino acids. Trimming cost V 3 bases and J 0 bases; bases outside gene matches: 6. Germline V gene data show CDR1 as SGHNT and CDR2 as YYREEE (reference sequence). The CDR3 is CASSWTGRGSTDTQYF. DNA of the CDR3: TGTGCCAGCAGCTGGACCGGGAGGGGGAGCACAGATACGCAGTATTTT.

The V and J genes are TRBV20-1 and TRBJ1-1; 7 bases fit TRBD1. Germline CDR1 and CDR2: DFQATT and SNEGSKA (reference sequence). The junction had 7 bases not matched to a gene; V was cut back by 2 bases and J by 4 bases. The CDR3 totals 14 residues. The CDR3 DNA reads TGCAGTGCTAGACCTTACAGGGGTGGCACTGAAGCTTTCTTT. Translation gives CSARPYRGGTEAFF.

The table lists this clonotype with many counts. As DNA, the CDR3 is TGCGCCAGCAGCGGGGGGGCCTCCTACAATGAGCAGTTCTTC. It is translated as CASSGGASYNEQFF. The V call is TRBV5-1, the J call TRBJ2-1; possibly TRBD2 for D (7 bases). The CDR3 extends over 14 amino acids. Germline V gene sequence: CDR1 SGHRS, CDR2 YFSETQ. Trimming stripped 4 bases from V and 0 bases from J, with 8 bases between. Variable domain in full (rest from reference TRBV5-1 and TRBJ2-1): KAGVTQTPRYLIKTRGQQVTLSCSPISGHRSVSWYQQTPGQGLQFLFEYFSETQRNKGNFPGRFSGRQFSNSRSEMNVSTLELGDSALYLCASSGGASYNEQFFGPGTRLTVL.

This clonotype was seen a handful of times. The chain links TRBV13 to TRBJ1-5, with D possibly TRBD1 on 6 matching bases. Per the germline V gene, CDR1 is PRHDT and CDR2 is FYEKMQ (reference sequence). V lost 8 bases and J lost 4, with 12 bases in between. This CDR3 contains 13 residues. CDR3: CASATQGNQPQHF. The CDR3 region has the DNA TGTGCCAGCGCCACCCAGGGGAATCAGCCCCAGCATTTT.

Regarding this clonotype: The junction does not match germline at one end; this may be a read error. The genes are TRBV27 and TRBJ2-6; a possible D gene is TRBD2 (7 bases). In germline, CDR1 is MNHEY, CDR2 SMNVEV (reference sequence). This CDR3 is built from 18 residues. CDR3 in amino acids: CASSLLSGEGFGSNVLTF. The CDR3 DNA follows: TGTGCCAGCAGTTTATTATCAGGGGAGGGCTTTGGGTCCAACGTCCTGACTTTC.

This clonotype showed up just a few times. It may be a read error: a sequence one base away is much more abundant. The chain has TRBV7-6 and TRBJ2-1; tentative D call: TRBD1 (6 bases). The J call may be in error: the DNA end matches TRBJ2-7 better. From germline, CDR1 is SGHVS and CDR2 FNYEAQ. This CDR3 is built from 17 residues. CDR3 protein: CASSLATGTSAYNEQYF. In nucleotides, the CDR3 is TGTGCCAGCAGCTTAGCGACTGGGACATCCGCTTACAATGAGCAGTACTTC.